This T cell receptor (beta chain) was captured by sequencing in a study of T cell responses to AZD1222 COVID-19 vaccine. Using immunoSEQ multiplex PCR, the repertoire was profiled, and TCRdb retains in-frame clones only, with some absent. This sample has approximately 170,000 clones, with approximately 95% found just once. Deletions cut 0 bases from V and 0 bases from J, with 7 bases between. The CDR3 is 15 residues long. Germline CDR1 reads SGHRS; CDR2 reads YFSETQ. The sequences come from peripheral blood, collected on day 0 of AZD1222 vaccination. This TCR was recovered from an adult in good health. V and J are TRBV5-1 and TRBJ1-3; D unclear. The CDR3: CASSLVAGSGNTIYF. CDR3 sequence (DNA): TGCGCCAGCAGCTTGGTGGCAGGCTCTGGAAACACCATATATTTT.